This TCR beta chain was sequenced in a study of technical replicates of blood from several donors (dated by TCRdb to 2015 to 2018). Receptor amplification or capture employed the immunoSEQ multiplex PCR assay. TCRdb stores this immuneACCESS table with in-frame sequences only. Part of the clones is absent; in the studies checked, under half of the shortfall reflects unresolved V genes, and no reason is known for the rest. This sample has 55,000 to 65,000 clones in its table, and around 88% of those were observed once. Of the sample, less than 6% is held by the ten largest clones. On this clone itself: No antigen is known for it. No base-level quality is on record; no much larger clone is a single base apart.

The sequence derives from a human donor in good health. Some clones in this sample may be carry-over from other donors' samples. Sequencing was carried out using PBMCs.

DNA sequence: TGTGCCAGCAGCTCCAACCAGCGACTCTATGGCTACACCTTC. Its translation reads: CASSSNQRLYGYTF. The chain is assembled from TRBV5-4 and TRBJ1-2, with no reliable assignment of the D segment. The junction shows trimming of 3 bases on V and 4 bases on J, plus 13 bases between the germline ends. There are 14 amino acids in the CDR3, from cysteine to phenylalanine inclusive. Left in the record is the CDR3 DNA by itself, 42 bases read in frame from the first base. CDR1 and CDR2 were assigned from the germline V gene (reference sequence) as SGHNT and YYREEE.